The rows below give T cell receptor beta chains drawn from one sample of a study of T-cell reconstitution after alpha-beta-depleted transplantation in children. TCRdb independently ran MiXCR on the PCR reads; one entry per CDR3 protein. The table lists about 830,000 distinct CDR3 sequences, less than 20% of them singletons. Here the sequenced sample was PBMCs, mostly from graft donor cells, taken 360 days after TCRalphabeta/CD19-depleted stem cell transplant. The source is a male patient aged 10 to 17 who had a stem cell transplant for acute lymphoblastic leukemia, so the T cells may come from the graft donor. CDR3s include the opening cysteine and the closing phenylalanine or tryptophan.

V,length,J,CDR3
TRBV5-1,15,TRBJ2-2,CASSGAGAKNGELFF
TRBV5-1,15,TRBJ2-2,CASSSPVRNTGELFF
TRBV9,15,TRBJ2-7,CASSANPGLYNEQYF
TRBV5-1,14,TRBJ2-5,CASSNMGQQETQYF
TRBV12-3/TRBV12-4,11,TRBJ2-5,CASRPGKTQYF
TRBV29-1,14,TRBJ2-4,CSVAPRLAKNIQYF
TRBV5-1,14,TRBJ2-1,CASSGGTSGDEQFF
TRBV5-1,13,TRBJ2-5,CASSLRVAETQYF
TRBV7-9,14,TRBJ2-7,CASSLQGAQYEQYF
TRBV7-9,16,TRBJ2-7,CASSFPHWDRSYEQYF
TRBV3-1,18,TRBJ1-1,CASSQEFGQGWWDTEAFF
TRBV7-6,16,TRBJ2-7,CASSLNPAGVLGEQYF
TRBV14,16,TRBJ2-7,CASSHFGLAGTYEQYF
TRBV20-1,14,TRBJ2-2,CSARPLRDTGELFF
TRBV4-1,16,TRBJ2-5,CASSHPGQGARETQYF
TRBV5-1,16,TRBJ2-1,CASSLAWASGAIEQFF
TRBV12-3/TRBV12-4,9,TRBJ1-6,CASSSPLHF
TRBV9,15,TRBJ1-2,CASSGTGTGHYGYTF
TRBV7-9,17,TRBJ2-2,CASSFGLADKNTGELFF
TRBV7-9,17,TRBJ2-5,CASSPRTSGRVVRTQYF
TRBV7-3,18,TRBJ1-3,CASSLTSDRSLWGNTIYF
TRBV13,16,TRBJ2-3,CASSETSGSSSDTQYF
TRBV4-1,16,TRBJ2-4,CASSQGRAVAKNIQYF
TRBV7-7,15,TRBJ2-5,CASSLWDRAGETQYF
TRBV29-1,13,TRBJ2-2,CSAWQGHTGELFF
TRBV6-5,16,TRBJ2-5,CASSYSGTGVLETQYF
TRBV5-1,14,TRBJ2-2,CASSLVTGTGELFF
TRBV29-1,13,TRBJ1-2,CSVVGTVTYGYTF
TRBV5-4,18,TRBJ2-1,CASSLLLGTSATYNEQFF
TRBV15,14,TRBJ1-1,CATSRRQGITEAFF
TRBV20-1,16,TRBJ2-1,CSAIRRFLASDNEQFF
TRBV5-1,18,TRBJ2-1,CASSFSGRRVGVYNEQFF
TRBV3-1,17,TRBJ2-2,CASSQVGSSVNTGELFF
TRBV11-3,15,TRBJ2-1,CASSLGIGSRNEQFF
TRBV3-1,15,TRBJ2-7,CASSDDGFQVYEQYF
TRBV7-2,16,TRBJ2-7,CASSLTPGQEFGEQYF
TRBV29-1,12,TRBJ1-1,CSVEETGTEAFF
TRBV18,16,TRBJ2-7,CASSPPRGVGTYEQYF
TRBV7-7,16,TRBJ2-3,CASSSTLAGVSDTQYF
TRBV23-1,16,TRBJ1-5,CASSQSETGVNQPQHF
TRBV2,12,TRBJ2-1,CASSEPGPKQFF
TRBV29-1,12,TRBJ2-7,CSAGQGLYEQYF
TRBV12-3/TRBV12-4,16,TRBJ2-1,CASSPGLAGGPNEQFF
TRBV5-1,16,TRBJ2-5,CASSLPGKAYQETQYF
TRBV5-1,16,TRBJ2-3,CASSQQSSASTDTQYF
TRBV11-1,18,TRBJ2-5,CASSPHSFPGGSKETQYF
TRBV20-1,14,TRBJ1-2,CSAPPRGTGYGYTF
TRBV4-1,13,TRBJ2-7,CASSQESSDEQYF
TRBV12-3/TRBV12-4,13,TRBJ2-3,CASSLEVRPGQYF
TRBV7-3,15,TRBJ2-1,CASSPLAGVSHEQFF
TRBV5-1,18,TRBJ2-7,CASSLGRRTSGSPYEQYF
TRBV5-6,13,TRBJ2-7,CASTTVGGYEQYF
TRBV5-1,14,TRBJ1-6,CASSYDRGGSPLHF
TRBV12-3/TRBV12-4,14,TRBJ2-7,CASSLVGLAHEQYF